This T cell receptor beta chain was captured in a study of blood T cell repertoires in COVID-19. Per the original methods: It was from reference gene primer amplification that nucleated cell counts were estimated. The repertoire was sequenced with immunoSEQ multiplex PCR; TCRdb's copy has only in-frame clones and lacks some. The V and J calls and the clone size are those of that table, but D and trimming were determined from the DNA. The repertoire has just over 300,000 clones, about nine tenths of them found once; the top ten carry about 8.9%. Germline CDR1 and CDR2: KGHSH and LQKENI. CDR3 length: 14 residues. Trimming cost V 4 bases and J 1 base, with 10 bases left between them. The study assigned cohorts using participant-reported clinical history.

The sample taken for sequencing was PBMCs or T cells enriched from blood (not recorded which). This clonotype originated in a woman younger than 30 who had recovered from COVID-19. V is TRBV18 and J is TRBJ1-1; D possibly corresponds to TRBD1 (5 bases). As DNA, the CDR3 is TGTGCCAGCTCACTAACAAGGGGGAACACTGAAGCTTTCTTT. Translation gives CASSLTRGNTEAFF.